This TCR beta chain was captured in a study of OX40 agonist ivuxolimab in advanced cancers. Study-level information: Males comprised roughly four fifths of the group, whose mean age was approximately 61 years (range about 20 to 90).

V was pared by 1 base and J by 12 bases, with 16 bases between. Looked up from germline, CDR1 is LGHNA and CDR2 is YSLEER. This CDR3 is 15 amino acids long. Measured with immunoSEQ multiplex PCR; TCRdb has only the in-frame clones, and not every one. The sample includes about 79,000 clones, approximately 85% of them seen just once. Autoimmune disease history or systemic immunosuppression disqualified patients. This TCR derives from an adult with an advanced solid tumor such as melanoma, head and neck, liver or kidney cancer. This chain joins TRBV4-3 and TRBJ1-6, with TRBD1 as a possible D gene (6 bases). The input for sequencing was CD4+ or CD8+ T cells sorted from blood, taken in a trial of the OX40 agonist ivuxolimab. CDR3 nucleotide sequence: TGCGCCAGCAGCCAAGGAGGGGGGGGACGAGAACCCCTCCACTTT. Translation gives CASSQGGGGREPLHF.